This record looks at one T cell receptor (beta chain) sequence and its context. The antigen is undetermined. This sample was included in a study of early stage breast cancer tumors. Study details: About 80% of the 16 invasive tumors were ER+, PR+ and HER2-.

Study results and limitations: Tumors had about 2.3-fold higher T cell density than normal breast. Functional markers like CD4, CD8 and FOXP3 were missed in bulk sequencing.

The table came from immunoSEQ multiplex PCR; TCRdb's copy has only in-frame clones and leaves some out. The sample holds approximately 50,000 clones, about 74% seen once. Germline values: CDR1 MNHEY, CDR2 SVGAGI. This CDR3 spans 15 amino acids. After removal of 1 base from V and 2 bases from J, the junction contained 4 bases not matched to a gene. Material for sequencing was blood. This chain joins TRBV6-5 and TRBJ2-7; 8 bases match TRBD2. The receptor comes from a person in their twenties or thirties with breast cancer. CDR3 in amino acids: CASSYWVAGPYEQYF. CDR3 sequence (DNA): TGTGCCAGCAGTTACTGGGTAGCGGGGCCCTACGAGCAGTACTTC.